This TCR beta chain comes out of a study of cytomegalovirus exposure and HLA in healthy donors (dated by TCRdb to 2016 to 2017). With respect to the entire study: According to a later analysis, the roughly 130 validation repertoires were produced on the same platform as the roughly 600 repertoires of the first cohort. The study was designed to test whether signatures of past pathogen exposure could be identified by cataloging public T cell receptors. A separate validation cohort of roughly 130 different subjects was used in addition to the roughly 670-subject first cohort. The study combined high-throughput TCR immunosequencing, statistical association of individual TCRs with disease status, and machine learning to predict cytomegalovirus infection status. What the authors observed across the whole study: In the study, 150 to 200 TCR beta chains were listed as associated with cytomegalovirus. Most TCR sequences were observed very rarely across donors, whereas some public TCRs were present in many individuals. According to the authors, the approach could potentially be generalized to other disease states and immunological phenotypes. In a later analysis, TCRs clustered in the first cohort were found to also tend to co-occur in the 120 or so validation repertoires, with approximately 94% of cluster scores above 0. The classifier was reported to diagnose cytomegalovirus status with high specificity and sensitivity in both the original cohort and the validation cohort. In vitro tests confirmed that three of the cytomegalovirus-associated TCR beta chains recognize cytomegalovirus antigens. A later analysis lacked HLA typing for the validation cohort, so it scored co-occurrence in that cohort across all 120 repertoires.

Per the germline V gene, SGHDT is the CDR1 and YYEEEE is the CDR2. From the cysteine up to the phenylalanine, the CDR3 has a length of 16 residues. The read is trimmed to its CDR3 DNA, 48 bases read in frame from base 1. V loses 1 base at its end and J loses 2 bases; junction bases beyond the gene matches: 6. The donors were included in the validation cohort of 120 subjects, a group kept apart from the roughly 670-subject first cohort. Preparation of the library involved the immunoSEQ multiplex PCR assay. Processing in the source paper ran as follows. A statistical classification framework was developed to diagnose cytomegalovirus status using the catalog of TCR beta chain sequences. The table was pulled from immuneACCESS by TCRdb, which kept in-frame rearrangements only. Such tables lose some clones; where checked, under half of the loss comes from unresolved V genes, and the rest has no known cause. V and J calls and clone size come straight from that table; D and trimming were deduced from the DNA. Within this sample are about 110,000 clones, with roughly 90% of them counted one time only. More than 1.4% of the sample rests with the top ten.

Points on this clone: Its antigen is currently not known. No quality values exist for individual bases; no much larger clone is one base distant.

This receptor was identified in a woman between 25 and 40 years old in good health and CMV-seropositive. This receptor chain uses TRBV5-6 and TRBJ2-1; 7 bases in between match TRBD2. Specimen: PBMCs. The DNA sequence is TGTGCCAGCAGCTTGAGGGCGGGAGTAACCTACAATGAGCAGTTCTTC. Protein translation: CASSLRAGVTYNEQFF.